The next 15 T cell receptor beta chains were all read from a single sample in a study of blood T cell repertoires in COVID-19. Measured with immunoSEQ multiplex PCR; TCRdb has only the in-frame clones, and not every one. The table lists 98,000 or so clones, 60% to 85% of them singletons, with about 1.8% in the top ten. The sequenced material came from peripheral blood. The receptors shown here come from a woman aged 40 to 55 with acute or convalescent COVID-19.

The chain carries TRBV10-3 and TRBJ1-2, with 8 nucleotides matching TRBD1. The V gene end was trimmed by 7 bases and the J gene end by 3 bases; junction bases not matched to a gene: 10. Per the germline V gene, CDR1 is ENHRY and CDR2 is SYGVKD. This CDR3 comprises 15 residues. CDR3 loop: CAITSTGQGDYGYTF. The CDR3 DNA reads TGTGCCATCACCTCAACCGGACAGGGAGACTATGGCTACACCTTC.

This clone came up once. V and J are TRBV5-4 and TRBJ2-5; 8 positions agree with TRBD2. The CDR3 consists of 14 residues. Germline V gene sequence: CDR1 SGHNT, CDR2 YYREEE (reference sequence). V lost 4 bases and J lost 5; bases outside the gene matches: 7. The CDR3 here is CASSPMGGGETQYF. The CDR3 nucleotides read TGTGCCAGCAGCCCAATGGGCGGGGGGGAGACCCAGTACTTC.

The V gene is TRBV7-2, the J gene TRBJ2-5; 7 positions agree with TRBD1. The CDR3 consists of 14 residues. J was trimmed by 5 bases and V by 3 bases; bases with no gene match: 6. CDR1 and CDR2 from the germline V gene are SGHTA and FQGNSA. The CDR3: CASSFQQGWETQYF. Here the CDR3 DNA reads TGTGCCAGCAGCTTTCAACAGGGGTGGGAGACCCAGTACTTC.

The gene calls are TRBV4-3 and TRBJ1-5; D unclear. Trimming took 0 bases from V and 2 from J, leaving 8 bases between them. This CDR3 region has 15 residues. Germline V gene sequence: CDR1 LGHNA, CDR2 YSLEER. This CDR3 is CASSQDGQGNQPQHF. The CDR3 coding sequence is TGCGCCAGCAGCCAAGACGGTCAGGGCAATCAGCCCCAGCATTTT.

The chain combines TRBV19 with TRBJ1-1, with D possibly matching TRBD1 (6 bases). CDR3 length: 14 amino acids. Trimming pared 4 bases from V and 5 bases from J, leaving 14 bases between. Germline V gene data show CDR1 as LNHDA and CDR2 as SQIVND (reference sequence). The CDR3 nucleotides read TGTGCCAGTAGTAGTCCGCAGGGGTGGACTGAAGCTTTCTTT. Amino acids: CASSSPQGWTEAFF. Using reference TRBV19 and TRBJ1-1 for the parts outside the CDR3, the full variable domain is DGGITQSPKYLFRKEGQNVTLSCEQNLNHDAMYWYRQDPGQGLRLIYYSQIVNDFQKGDIAEGYSVSREKKESFPLTVTSAQKNPTAFYLCASSSPQGWTEAFFGQGTRLTVV.

This rearrangement joins TRBV5-4 to TRBJ1-6; D is undetermined. The CDR3 contains 12 residues. CDR1 is SGHNT, CDR2 YYREEE, per germline (reference sequence). V was clipped by 5 bases and J by 5 bases, with 5 bases between them. In nucleotides, the CDR3 is TGTGCCAGCAGTTTAGATAATTCACCCCTCCACTTT. Its protein is CASSLDNSPLHF.

The chain combines TRBV7-2 with TRBJ2-2; D gene uncertain. The CDR3 is 15 amino acids. V lost 1 base, J lost 1 base, and 7 bases lay in between. From germline, CDR1 is SGHTA and CDR2 FQGNSA. This CDR3 reads CASSLGGRNTGELFF. The CDR3 nucleotides are TGTGCCAGCAGCTTAGGCGGCAGGAACACCGGGGAGCTGTTTTTT.

The chain has TRBV6-6 and TRBJ1-2; TRBD1 aligns across 8 bases. From germline, CDR1 is MNHNY and CDR2 SVGAGI (reference sequence). The V segment lost 0 bases and the J segment 3 bases; nucleotides outside the gene matches: 6. This CDR3 region has 16 residues. CDR3 loop: CASSYSRTGPDYGYTF. CDR3 in DNA: TGTGCCAGCAGTTACTCCAGGACAGGGCCTGACTATGGCTACACCTTC.

The chain combines TRBV7-3 with TRBJ2-3; 12 bases align to TRBD2. CDR1 is SGHTA and CDR2 is FQGTGA in the germline V gene. This CDR3 contains 16 residues. V trimming: 5 bases; J trimming: 5 bases; junction bases outside the gene matches: 8. The CDR3 DNA reads TGTGCCAGCAGCGCCAGACTAGCGGGGGCCCAAGATACGCAGTATTTT. It translates to CASSARLAGAQDTQYF. The variable domain in full, completed from reference TRBV7-3 and TRBJ2-3, reads GAGVSQTPSNKVTEKGKYVELRCDPISGHTALYWYRQSLGQGPEFLIYFQGTGAADDSGLPNDRFFAVRPEGSVSTLKIQRTERGDSAVYLCASSARLAGAQDTQYFGPGTRLTVL.

The chain joins TRBV9 to TRBJ1-1; D gene unclear. CDR1 SGDLS and CDR2 YYNGEE come from the germline V gene. The V end was cut by 0 bases, the J end by 3 bases, with 9 bases between. CDR3 length: 14 amino acids. CDR3 in DNA: TGTGCCAGCAGCGTAGGTCCGGCGGACACTGAAGCTTTCTTT. It yields the protein CASSVGPADTEAFF.

The chain uses TRBV7-2 and TRBJ2-2; 8 bases are shared with TRBD1. J gave up 7 bases and V 3 bases, and 1 base lay outside the gene matches. The CDR3 spans 13 residues. Germline CDR1 and CDR2: SGHTA and FQGNSA. CDR3 sequence: CASSLDRVGELFF. Written as DNA, the CDR3 is TGTGCCAGCAGCTTGGACAGGGTCGGGGAGCTGTTTTTT. Full variable domain (rest looked up from reference TRBV7-2 and TRBJ2-2): GAGVSQSPSNKVTEKGKDVELRCDPISGHTALYWYRQSLGQGLEFLIYFQGNSAPDKSGLPSDRFSAERTGGSVSTLTIQRTQQEDSAVYLCASSLDRVGELFFGEGSRLTVL.

The chain couples TRBV4-2 to TRBJ2-5; 10 bases are shared with TRBD2. V shed 4 bases and J 4 bases; nucleotides not matched to a gene: 12. Looked up from germline, CDR1 is LGHNA and CDR2 is YNFKEQ. The CDR3 is 17 amino acids. CDR3 protein: CASSLGASGGEGETQYF. The CDR3 nucleotides are TGTGCCAGCAGCCTCGGGGCCAGCGGGGGGGAAGGAGAGACCCAGTACTTC.

A note on this clone: Within the sample, other DNA sequences also encode this same CDR3. The chain is built from TRBV2 and TRBJ2-3; 12 bases line up with TRBD2. The germline V gene has CDR1 SNHLY and CDR2 FYNNEI. V trimming: 5 bases; J trimming: 2 bases; junction bases outside the gene matches: 8. The CDR3 runs 17 residues. The DNA of the CDR3 is TGTGCCAGCAGTCCAAGACTAGCGGGGGACTTCACAGATACGCAGTATTTT. Its translation: CASSPRLAGDFTDTQYF.

At least ten counts were recorded for this clone. The rearrangement uses TRBV15 and TRBJ1-3; the D gene is possibly TRBD1 (5 bases). Germline lookup yields CDR1 LNHNV and CDR2 YYDKDF (reference sequence). This CDR3 spans 16 amino acids. The V gene lost 0 bases and the J gene lost 2 bases, with 11 bases spanning the gap. DNA for the CDR3: TGTGCCACCAGCAGAGATCAGGAGGGACCTGGAAACACCATATATTTT. Translation gives CATSRDQEGPGNTIYF. Filled out from reference TRBV15 and TRBJ1-3, the complete variable domain reads DAMVIQNPRYQVTQFGKPVTLSCSQTLNHNVMYWYQQKSSQAPKLLFHYYDKDFNNEADTPDNFQSRRPNTSFCFLDIRSPGLGDTAMYLCATSRDQEGPGNTIYFGEGSWLTVV.

J is TRBJ2-7 and V is TRBV7-3, with a weak D call TRBD2 (6 bases). CDR1 SGHTA and CDR2 FQGTGA come from the germline V gene. Trimming pared 2 bases from V and 4 bases from J, leaving 12 bases between. There are 14 residues in the CDR3. The CDR3 spells CASSLGGSEYEQYF. CDR3 in DNA: TGTGCCAGCAGCTTAGGGGGGTCAGAATACGAGCAGTACTTC.